This T cell receptor beta chain was identified in a study of T-cell memory formation after mild COVID-19. Whole-study results and caveats: Day 15 to 85 contracting clones showed balanced CD4/CD8; day 15 to 37 expanders favored CD4+.

Remarks on this clonotype: Its antigen is unidentified.

V lost 1 base to trimming and J lost 5 bases, with 8 bases between them. CDR3 length: 14 residues. Germline CDR1 is SGHTA and CDR2 is FQGNSA. TCRdb re-derived calls from the 5' RACE reads in MiXCR, one entry per CDR3 protein. Altogether about 270,000 distinct CDR3 sequences are present, around 15% being singletons, with the ten largest covering roughly 25%. The V and J genes are TRBV7-2 and TRBJ2-2; the D gene is possibly TRBD2 (5 bases). The sequencing sample was made of PBMCs or a T cell subset sorted from them (not recorded which). The TCR comes from a man aged 18 to 29 who had mild COVID-19 (a few samples of this study predate the infection). Cell type and time point are not known. CDR3 in amino acids: CASSLGPGTGELFF. CDR3 DNA sequence: TGTGCCAGCAGCTTAGGTCCGGGGACCGGGGAGCTGTTTTTT.